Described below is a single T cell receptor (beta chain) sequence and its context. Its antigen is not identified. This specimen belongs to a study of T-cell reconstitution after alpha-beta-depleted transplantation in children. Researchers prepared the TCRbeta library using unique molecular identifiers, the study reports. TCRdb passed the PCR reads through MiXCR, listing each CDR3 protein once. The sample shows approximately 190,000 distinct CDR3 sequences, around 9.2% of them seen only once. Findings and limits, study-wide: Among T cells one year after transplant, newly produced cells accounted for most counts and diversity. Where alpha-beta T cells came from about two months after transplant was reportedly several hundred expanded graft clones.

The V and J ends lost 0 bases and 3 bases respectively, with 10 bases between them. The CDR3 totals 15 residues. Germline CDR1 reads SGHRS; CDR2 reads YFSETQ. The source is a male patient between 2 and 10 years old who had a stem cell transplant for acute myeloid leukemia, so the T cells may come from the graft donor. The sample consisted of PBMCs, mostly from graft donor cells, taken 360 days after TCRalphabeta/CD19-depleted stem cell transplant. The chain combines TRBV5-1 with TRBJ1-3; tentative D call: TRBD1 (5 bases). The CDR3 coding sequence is TGCGCCAGCAGCTTGGGGCAGGGACTTGGAAACACCATATATTTT. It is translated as CASSLGQGLGNTIYF.